A selection of T cell receptor beta chains follows, all from one sample in a study of blood T cells in healthy people across ages. Via MiXCR, TCRdb re-called the 5' RACE reads, giving one row per CDR3 protein. Here the sample spans 1.5 million or so distinct CDR3 sequences, roughly 40% being singletons. The sequenced material came from blood. The receptors shown here come from a woman aged 18-30 years in good health. The CDR3 runs from the conserved cysteine through the conserved F or W. The D gene is left open where the match is weak. Clone sizes are given selectively: once, few, many, or a class where the clone is expanded.

>TRBV5-6|TRBJ1-4|13|few|NA
TGTGCCAGCAGAGGGCAGGAGAATGAAAAACTGTTTTTT
CASRGQENEKLFF
>TRBV10-3|TRBJ2-4|13|NA|TRBD2
TGTGCCATCAGTGGACTAGCGGGTAATGAGCAGTACTTC
CAISGLAGNEQYF
>TRBV12-3/TRBV12-4|TRBJ2-1|12|many|NA
TGTGCCAGCAGTTTAAGTGTCAATGAGCAGTTCTTC
CASSLSVNEQFF
>TRBV3-1|TRBJ2-7|18|few|TRBD2
TGTGCCAGCAGCCAAGGGGGCTCTAGCGGGGGTTACTCCTACGAGCAGTACTTC
CASSQGGSSGGYSYEQYF
>TRBV5-1|TRBJ1-1|16|NA|NA
TGCGCCAGCAGCTTGGTGGCTAGGGGACCAACGTATGAAGCTTTCTTT
CASSLVARGPTYEAFF
>TRBV20-1|TRBJ1-2|13|NA|TRBD1
TGCAGTGCCCAGGACAGGAATGACTATGGCTACACCTTC
CSAQDRNDYGYTF
>TRBV5-8|TRBJ2-1|15|NA|TRBD2
TGTGCCAGCAGCGAGGGGACTAGCGGAATCAATGAGCAGTTCTTC
CASSEGTSGINEQFF
>TRBV5-1|TRBJ2-3|15|few|TRBD2
TGCGCCAGCAGCTTTCGGGGGGAGCTCACAGATACGCAGTATTTT
CASSFRGELTDTQYF
>TRBV12-3/TRBV12-4|TRBJ1-5|14|many|NA
TGTGCCAGCAGTGTGGGGGAGTCAAGGCAGCCCCAGCATTTT
CASSVGESRQPQHF
>TRBV9|TRBJ2-3|18|NA|NA
TGTGCCAGCAGCGTAGAGGTCGTACGGGAAACTTACACAGATACGCAGTGTTTT
CASSVEVVRETYTDTQCF
>TRBV3-1|TRBJ2-5|15|few|NA
TGTGCCAGCAGCCTCTTTGGGGCTACCGGAGAGACCCAGTACTTC
CASSLFGATGETQYF